The source of this T cell receptor (beta chain) is a study of T cells after yellow fever vaccination. Across the study: Fractions of low cell number were prepared using SMART-Seq v4 Ultra Low Input.

Findings and limits, study-wide: Abundant contaminating clonotypes from the bulk population could appear in FACS-sorted repertoires. Overlap between CD4 and CD8 compartments was detected for a small share of clonotypes. Weaker overall, the secondary response nonetheless peaked faster (day 5 versus 15).

CDR3 length equals 17 residues. V was pared by 0 bases and J by 9 bases, with 11 bases of the junction left unmatched. Germline CDR1 is LGHNA and CDR2 is YNFKEQ. A single record per CDR3 protein comes from TCRdb applying MiXCR to the 5' RACE reads. The sample lists roughly 96,000 distinct CDR3 sequences, roughly 10% occurring once. Sample: CD8+ T cells not binding an NS4B(214-222) dextramer, sorted from PBMCs, taken less than 16 days after the first yellow fever vaccination. The chain links TRBV4-2 to TRBJ2-1; 10 bases are a match to TRBD2. The receptor's source is a man aged 18 to 29 who received the YFV17D yellow fever vaccine. This CDR3 is CASSQDSGSGGISEQFF. The CDR3 nucleotides are TGTGCCAGCAGCCAAGATAGTGGTAGCGGGGGGATCAGTGAGCAGTTCTTC.